These 24 T cell receptor beta chains were all obtained from the same sample, sequenced in a study of cytomegalovirus exposure and HLA in healthy donors. The primer mix had 60 Vbeta and 13 Jbeta primers. Sequencing used immunoSEQ multiplex PCR; TCRdb keeps in-frame clones, though not all of them. Among roughly 58,000 clones, about four fifths were seen once, and the ten largest hold 3.9%. What was sequenced was PBMCs. Every receptor here comes from a woman aged 35 to 49 in good health and CMV-seronegative.

The chain couples TRBV6-6 to TRBJ2-3, with 9 nucleotides matching TRBD2. The CDR3 is made up of 16 amino acids. Germline CDR1 reads MNHNY; CDR2 reads SVGAGI (reference sequence). After removal of 3 bases from V and 4 bases from J, the junction contained 8 bases not matched to a gene. CDR3 region: CASSYRAGGLPDTQYF. For the CDR3, the DNA is TGTGCCAGCAGTTATCGTGCGGGAGGGCTCCCAGATACGCAGTATTTT.

This chain links TRBV5-5 with TRBJ1-5, with D maybe TRBD1 (5 bases). From germline, CDR1 is SGHKS and CDR2 YYEKEE (reference sequence). Trimming shortened V by 4 bases and J by 1 base, and 9 bases separated the two germline ends. The CDR3 consists of 14 residues. The CDR3 coding sequence is TGTGCCAGCAGCCACAGGTGGAGCAATCAGCCCCAGCATTTT. It encodes CASSHRWSNQPQHF.

The V and J genes are TRBV4-2 and TRBJ2-1; 10 bases agree with TRBD2. V gave up 3 bases and J gave up 10 bases; unmatched junction bases: 9. This CDR3 is 15 amino acids long. Germline loops: CDR1 LGHNA, CDR2 YNFKEQ. The CDR3 region has the DNA TGTGCCAGCAGCCAGGGGCAGGGACTAGCGATGGAGCAGTTCTTC. It encodes CASSQGQGLAMEQFF.

This chain uses TRBV19 with TRBJ2-1; 10 nucleotides line up with TRBD2. The CDR3 extends over 15 amino acids. Per the germline V gene, CDR1 is LNHDA and CDR2 is SQIVND (reference sequence). Trimming took 5 bases from V and 3 from J; bases not matched to a gene: 4. CDR3 sequence reads: CASSLGLAVYNEQFF. For the CDR3, the DNA is TGTGCCAGTAGTCTCGGACTAGCGGTCTACAATGAGCAGTTCTTC. Full variable domain (rest looked up from reference TRBV19 and TRBJ2-1): DGGITQSPKYLFRKEGQNVTLSCEQNLNHDAMYWYRQDPGQGLRLIYYSQIVNDFQKGDIAEGYSVSREKKESFPLTVTSAQKNPTAFYLCASSLGLAVYNEQFFGPGTRLTVL.

This chain links TRBV4-2 with TRBJ2-3; D might be TRBD1 (6 bases). The V gene lost 4 bases and the J gene lost 2 bases, with 16 bases spanning the gap. CDR3 size: 16 residues. Germline CDR1 reads LGHNA; CDR2 reads YNFKEQ. In DNA, the CDR3 is TGTGCCAGCAGCCCCCTCCCCCGGGACAACACAGATACGCAGTATTTT. This translates into CASSPLPRDNTDTQYF.

This chain connects TRBV28 to TRBJ2-3; TRBD2 matches at 10 bases. J gave up 0 bases and V 4 bases, and 4 bases lay outside the gene matches. Germline V gene data show CDR1 as MDHEN and CDR2 as SYDVKM. The CDR3 length is 16 residues. The CDR3 region is CASSSQTSGSTDTQYF. In DNA form, the CDR3 reads TGTGCCAGCAGTTCGCAGACTAGCGGGAGCACAGATACGCAGTATTTT.

The genes are TRBV29-1 and TRBJ2-7; D is ambiguous. V was trimmed by 4 bases and J by 6 bases, leaving 16 bases between them. In germline, CDR1 is SQVTM, CDR2 ANQGSEA. The CDR3 runs to 13 residues. The CDR3 sequence: CSVAEDVVSEQYF. CDR3 in DNA: TGCAGCGTTGCCGAGGATGTAGTAAGCGAGCAGTACTTC.

This rearrangement joins TRBV2 to TRBJ2-1; 7 nucleotides agree with TRBD2. This CDR3 contains 16 residues. Unmatched junction bases numbered 10, after V lost 8 bases and J lost 0 bases. Germline V gene sequence: CDR1 SNHLY, CDR2 FYNNEI. The CDR3 sequence is CASGLGRVISYNEQFF. The CDR3 coding sequence is TGTGCCAGCGGCCTGGGGAGGGTCATCTCCTACAATGAGCAGTTCTTC. Together with reference TRBV2 and TRBJ2-1, the CDR3 gives the full variable domain: EPEVTQTPSHQVTQMGQEVILRCVPISNHLYFYWYRQILGQKVEFLVSFYNNEISEKSEIFDDQFSVERPDGSNFTLKIRSTKLEDSAMYFCASGLGRVISYNEQFFGPGTRLTVL.

The gene calls are TRBV20-1 and TRBJ2-1, with D unresolved. This CDR3 is 11 amino acids long. Germline V CDR1 and CDR2: DFQATT, SNEGSKA (reference sequence). Trimming removed 5 bases at V and 4 bases at J, with 6 bases between. The CDR3 coding sequence is TGCAGTGCTCCAGAATACAATGAGCAGTTCTTC. Amino acids: CSAPEYNEQFF.

This clone was found a few times. This sequence joins TRBV6-1 and TRBJ2-3, with D uncertain. CDR1 is MNHNS and CDR2 is SASEGT in the germline V gene. This CDR3 has 14 residues. The V end was cut by 1 base, the J end by 3 bases, with 8 bases between. CDR3 sequence: CASSEEYSTDTQYF. The CDR3 DNA reads TGTGCCAGCAGTGAAGAGTATAGTACAGATACGCAGTATTTT.

The chain couples TRBV10-1 to TRBJ2-7; 9 bases agree with TRBD2. Trimming removed 11 bases from V and 2 bases from J; junction bases left unmatched: 4. CDR1 and CDR2 (germline): WNHNN, SYGVQD (reference sequence). The CDR3 length is 12 residues. CDR3 residues: CAGGGEPYEQYF. In nucleotides, the CDR3 is TGCGCCGGCGGGGGGGAGCCCTACGAGCAGTACTTC.

The chain has TRBV5-1 and TRBJ2-3; 11 positions match TRBD2. V trimming: 1 base; J trimming: 4 bases; junction bases outside the gene matches: 2. This CDR3 has 15 residues. Germline loops: CDR1 SGHRS, CDR2 YFSETQ. The CDR3 spells CASSLIAGGSDTQYF. Written as DNA, the CDR3 is TGCGCCAGCAGCTTGATAGCGGGAGGGTCAGATACGCAGTATTTT.

V gene TRBV27 combines with J gene TRBJ2-7; TRBD2 agrees at 9 bases. With 2 bases clipped from V and 5 bases from J, the junction kept 4 bases outside the gene matches. CDR1 MNHEY and CDR2 SMNVEV come from the germline V gene (reference sequence). The CDR3 covers 14 residues. The CDR3 DNA sequence: TGTGCCAGCAGTTTAGCGGGAGGGCCTCACGAGCAGTACTTC. It encodes CASSLAGGPHEQYF.

The V call is TRBV11-2, the J call TRBJ2-7, with D perhaps TRBD1 (9 bases). The CDR3 sequence is 18 residues long. V lost 4 bases to trimming and J lost 1 base, with 23 bases between them. Germline values: CDR1 SGHAT, CDR2 FQNNGV. CDR3 sequence reads: CASSSDRGGLAMSYEQYF. Here the CDR3 DNA reads TGTGCCAGCAGCTCGGACAGGGGTGGACTAGCCATGTCCTACGAGCAGTACTTC.

The V and J genes are TRBV14 and TRBJ2-1, with TRBD2 identical over 11 bases. The trim removed 5 bases at V and 4 bases at J, leaving 10 bases unmatched. The length of the CDR3 is 17 residues. Germline CDR1 reads SGHDN; CDR2 reads FVKESK. CDR3 amino acids: CASSKSASGRPYNEQFF. The CDR3 DNA reads as TGTGCCAGCAGCAAATCGGCTAGCGGGAGGCCTTACAATGAGCAGTTCTTC.

The chain carries TRBV19 and TRBJ2-1; 8 bases are a match to TRBD2. CDR1 and CDR2 (germline): LNHDA, SQIVND (reference sequence). This CDR3 comprises 17 residues. The ends lost 4 bases at V and 4 bases at J; junction bases unmatched: 12. CDR3 loop: CASSNRGAGEGYNEQFF. The CDR3 nucleotides read TGTGCCAGTAGTAATAGGGGAGCGGGAGAAGGGTACAATGAGCAGTTCTTC.

The rearrangement joins TRBV4-3 to TRBJ2-1; 11 positions match TRBD2. The junction had 9 bases not matched to a gene; V was cut back by 3 bases and J by 5 bases. The CDR3 loop spans 17 amino acids. The germline CDR1 and CDR2 sequences are LGHNA and YSLEER. The CDR3 DNA is TGCGCCAGCAGCCAGGGTATTACTAGCGGGAGTAACAATGAGCAGTTCTTC. Residues: CASSQGITSGSNNEQFF.

The rearrangement links TRBV4-3 to TRBJ1-1; a weak D match, TRBD1 (6 bases). Trimming stripped 1 base from V and 3 bases from J, with 12 bases between. CDR3 size: 15 residues. The V gene's germline CDR1 is LGHNA and CDR2 YSLEER. The DNA for the CDR3 is TGCGCCAGCAGCCAAGTTCCAGGGGCCGACACTGAAGCTTTCTTT. Translated: CASSQVPGADTEAFF.

This sequence joins TRBV7-3 and TRBJ2-1; D uncertain. Trimming took 3 bases from V and 6 from J, leaving 9 bases between them. The CDR3 contains 13 residues. Germline V gene data show CDR1 as SGHTA and CDR2 as FQGTGA. CDR3 loop: CASSFAGPNEQFF. The CDR3 DNA reads as TGTGCCAGCAGCTTCGCAGGCCCCAATGAGCAGTTCTTC.

This chain uses TRBV4-1 with TRBJ2-1; TRBD2 might be the D (5 bases). The germline CDR1 and CDR2 sequences are MGHRA and YSYEKL. V lost 1 base and J 9 bases, leaving 16 bases between the germline ends. The CDR3 length is 15 residues. CDR3 region: CASSQGSAHAGEQFF. Here the CDR3 DNA reads TGCGCCAGCAGCCAAGGGTCGGCCCACGCGGGTGAGCAGTTCTTC.

This clone was counted once. This sequence joins TRBV5-4 and TRBJ2-7; TRBD2 matches 16 bases. The germline gives CDR1 SGHNT, CDR2 YYREEE (reference sequence). The CDR3 consists of 17 residues. The V gene end was trimmed by 3 bases and the J gene end by 6 bases; junction bases not matched to a gene: 9. The CDR3 is CASSSGTSGRAGPEQYF. CDR3 in DNA: TGTGCCAGCAGCTCCGGGACTAGCGGGAGGGCCGGTCCCGAGCAGTACTTC.

This clone was observed once. V is TRBV6-1 and J is TRBJ1-4; TRBD1 is a possible D gene (5 bases). The CDR3 loop spans 14 amino acids. The V end was cut by 5 bases, the J end by 7 bases, with 14 bases between. Germline V gene data show CDR1 as MNHNS and CDR2 as SASEGT. In nucleotides, the CDR3 is TGTGCCAGCAGTCCAGGGATACTTACTGAAAAACTGTTTTTT. This translates into CASSPGILTEKLFF.

This clone was observed once. The chain carries TRBV6-5 and TRBJ2-2; 13 bases are shared with TRBD2. Germline V CDR1 and CDR2: MNHEY, SVGAGI. This CDR3 region has 15 residues. V was clipped by 7 bases and J by 6 bases; unmatched bases: 5. CDR3 in amino acids: CASTATSGRSGELFF. The DNA for the CDR3 is TGTGCCAGCACGGCGACTAGCGGGAGGTCCGGGGAGCTGTTTTTT.

The rearrangement joins TRBV7-6 to TRBJ2-5, with D possibly being TRBD2 (6 bases). The J call may be wrong; the DNA end is better matched by TRBJ2-7. Germline lookup yields CDR1 SGHVS and CDR2 FNYEAQ. This CDR3 has 15 amino acids. The DNA of the CDR3 is TGTGCCAGCAGCTTTCATAGGGACTTCTCCTACGAGCAGTACTTC. The encoded protein is CASSFHRDFSYEQYF.